Each of the 4 T cell receptor beta chains below was sequenced from the same sample in a study of blood T cell repertoires in COVID-19 (dated by TCRdb to 2019 to 2021). Library creation used the immunoSEQ multiplex PCR assay. In TCRdb, the immuneACCESS table is reduced to in-frame sequences with V and J assigned. These tables do not hold every clone; where another copy was compared, an unresolved V gene accounts for under half, and the others remain unexplained. The sample yields under 350,000 clones; approximately 86% were counted once. The top ten clonotypes cover about 2.7% of the sample. The sequenced sample consisted of PBMCs or T cells enriched from blood (not recorded which). The receptors originated from a woman aged 18-29 years who had recovered from COVID-19.

Notes on this clone: Distinct nucleotide sequences in the sample also encode this CDR3. The V and J genes are TRBV5-1 and TRBJ2-7; 10 bases map to TRBD1. The CDR3 consists of 15 residues. CDR1 is SGHRS and CDR2 is YFSETQ in the germline V gene. V lost 2 bases and J lost 2; bases outside the gene matches: 4. DNA of the CDR3: TGCGCCAGCAGCTTCCCGGGACAGGGGCCCTACGAGCAGTACTTC. This codes for CASSFPGQGPYEQYF.

The chain couples TRBV20-1 to TRBJ1-1; D remains unclear. Per germline, CDR1 DFQATT and CDR2 SNEGSKA (reference sequence). CDR3 size: 11 residues. Here the CDR3 DNA reads TGCAGGGGCAGTCGGGGCACTGAAGCTTTCTTT. Its protein is CRGSRGTEAFF.

The J gene is TRBJ1-2, the V gene TRBV9; D is uncertain. The V end lost 0 bases, the J end lost 3 bases, and 9 bases lay between the germline ends. Looked up from germline, CDR1 is SGDLS and CDR2 is YYNGEE. CDR3 length: 14 amino acids. The CDR3 DNA reads TGTGCCAGCAGCGTAGGCTACAGAGACTATGGCTACACCTTC. As protein: CASSVGYRDYGYTF. The whole variable domain, remainder taken from reference TRBV9 and TRBJ1-2, is DSGVTQTPKHLITATGQRVTLRCSPRSGDLSVYWYQQSLDQGLQFLIQYYNGEERAKGNILERFSAQQFPDLHSELNLSSLELGDSALYFCASSVGYRDYGYTFGSGTRLTVV.

V usage is TRBV30 and J usage is TRBJ2-1; no firm D call. V was trimmed by 0 bases and J by 9 bases, leaving 6 bases between them. Per germline, CDR1 GTSNPN and CDR2 SVGIG (reference sequence). CDR3 size: 11 residues. CDR3 in amino acids: CAWSVTSEQFF. The CDR3 nucleotides are TGTGCCTGGAGTGTAACGAGTGAGCAGTTCTTC. Supplemented by reference TRBV30 and TRBJ2-1, the full variable domain reads SQTIHQWPATLVQPVGSPLSLECTVEGTSNPNLYWYRQAAGRGLQLLFYSVGIGQISSEVPQNLSASRPQDRQFILSSKKLLLSDSGFYLCAWSVTSEQFFGPGTRLTVL.